The clone carrying this T cell receptor (beta chain) was observed a single time. The trim removed 4 bases at V and 3 bases at J, leaving 4 bases unmatched. CDR3 size: 13 residues. Germline-derived CDR1 and CDR2 are SQVTM and ANQGSEA. The data were produced by immunoSEQ multiplex PCR, yet TCRdb's version contains in-frame clones alone and is incomplete. The sample contains 100,000 to 150,000 clones, approximately 88% of which appear only once. These data come from a study of blood T cell repertoires in COVID-19. The V gene is TRBV29-1, the J gene TRBJ2-7; TRBD2 matches at 9 bases. The specimen was peripheral blood. The sequence derives from a man in his 60s with acute or convalescent COVID-19. For the CDR3, the DNA is TGCAGCGTTGGACTAGCGGATTTCTACGAGCAGTACTTC. As protein: CSVGLADFYEQYF.